The sequence of this T cell receptor beta chain was determined in a study of T-cell reconstitution after alpha-beta-depleted transplantation in children. The CDR3 sequence is 15 residues long. Deletions cut 0 bases from V and 3 bases from J, with 12 bases between. In germline, CDR1 is LNHNV, CDR2 YYDKDF (reference sequence). In this sample, this clonotype turned up a few times. A TCRbeta library incorporating unique molecular identifiers was prepared. MiXCR, applied by TCRdb to the PCR reads, yields one record per CDR3 protein. The sample has fewer than 700,000 distinct CDR3 sequences, 13% seen once. The clonotype was recovered from a male patient younger than 18 who had a stem cell transplant for acute myeloid leukemia, so the T cells may come from the graft donor. V and J are TRBV15 and TRBJ2-7; D is unclear. This specimen was PBMCs, mostly from graft donor cells, taken 360 days after TCRalphabeta/CD19-depleted stem cell transplant. In nucleotides, the CDR3 is TGTGCCACCAGCAGAGATCACCCAGTTGGCTACGAGCAGTACTTC. Its protein product is CATSRDHPVGYEQYF.